This T cell receptor beta chain was recorded in a study of PD-L1 blockade in urothelial cancer. The CDR3 contains 14 residues. In germline, CDR1 is SGHAT, CDR2 FQNNGV. Trimming removed 5 bases from V and 2 bases from J, with 12 bases in between. Sequencing was performed with immunoSEQ multiplex PCR; in TCRdb, only in-frame clones are kept and a portion is missing. The sample lists some 43,000 clones, 80% occurring once. This sample's time point: pretreatment peripheral blood. Each patient gave between 1 and 8 samples, pretreatment and on-treatment. The chain couples TRBV11-2 to TRBJ2-5; D uncertain. The receptor comes from a man between 60 and 70 years old with urothelial cancer. The specimen comprised PBMCs, sampled around atezolizumab (anti-PD-L1) treatment. The CDR3 DNA reads TGTGCCAGCAGCCCCGTGAACTATCAAGAGACCCAGTACTTC. Translated, it gives CASSPVNYQETQYF.